The subject of this entry is one TCR beta chain. This sample was included in a study of blood T cell repertoires in COVID-19. The CDR3 spans 15 residues. Trimming removed 0 bases from V and 8 bases from J, with 16 bases in between. Germline V CDR1 and CDR2: SGHAT, FQNNGV. This table comes from immunoSEQ multiplex PCR, and its TCRdb copy is limited to in-frame clones, with some not included. The sample records about 310,000 clones, around 87% being singletons. Everyone who took part was roughly 18 to 90 years old, and they came from about two dozen US areas. Allocation to cohorts depended on clinical history reported by the participants.

The sequenced sample consisted of PBMCs or T cells enriched from blood (not recorded which). The sequence derives from a woman aged 18-29 years with acute COVID-19. V is TRBV11-2 and J is TRBJ2-5, with D perhaps matching TRBD1 (5 bases). The DNA of the CDR3 is TGTGCCAGCAGCTTAGAGCAGGGCCGGGTAGGAACCCAGTACTTC. It translates to CASSLEQGRVGTQYF.